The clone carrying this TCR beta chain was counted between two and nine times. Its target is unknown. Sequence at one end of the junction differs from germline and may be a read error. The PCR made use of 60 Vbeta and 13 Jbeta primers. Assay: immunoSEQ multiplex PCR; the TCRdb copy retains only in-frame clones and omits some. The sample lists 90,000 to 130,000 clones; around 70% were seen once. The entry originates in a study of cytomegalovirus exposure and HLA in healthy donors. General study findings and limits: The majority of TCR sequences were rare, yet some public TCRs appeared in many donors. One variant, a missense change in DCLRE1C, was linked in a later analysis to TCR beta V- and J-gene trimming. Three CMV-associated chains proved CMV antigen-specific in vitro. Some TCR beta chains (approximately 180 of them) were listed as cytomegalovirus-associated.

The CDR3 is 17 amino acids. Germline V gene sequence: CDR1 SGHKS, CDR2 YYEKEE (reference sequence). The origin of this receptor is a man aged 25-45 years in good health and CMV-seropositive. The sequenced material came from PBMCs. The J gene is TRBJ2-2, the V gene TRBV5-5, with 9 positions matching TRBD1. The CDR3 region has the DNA TGTGCCAGCAGCGGACAGGGAGGGACAGGGAACGCCGGGGAGCTGTTTTTT. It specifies CASSGQGGTGNAGELFF.